These 2 T cell receptor beta chains share one sample of origin, sequenced in a study of blood T cell repertoires in COVID-19 (TCRdb year 2020). Receptor amplification or capture employed the immunoSEQ multiplex PCR assay. As stored in TCRdb, this immuneACCESS dataset retains in-frame rearrangements with V and J assigned. A fraction of the clones does not appear; measured against another copy, unresolved V genes explain less than half of the discrepancy, and the remainder lacks a known reason. This sample comprises fewer than 200,000 clones, roughly 89% of them detected only once. The biggest ten clones account for 1.5% to 2% of the sample. The material sequenced was peripheral blood. The receptors originated from a woman aged 45 to 65 with acute or convalescent COVID-19.

The gene calls are TRBV6-5 and TRBJ1-5; a weak D match, TRBD1 (6 bases). Germline CDR1 reads MNHEY; CDR2 reads SVGAGI. This CDR3 is built from 15 residues. V dropped 4 bases and J dropped 6 bases, with 16 bases sitting between them. The CDR3 reads CASSSSYRGTQPQHF. CDR3 bases: TGTGCCAGCAGTTCGAGTTATAGGGGGACTCAGCCCCAGCATTTT.

This chain joins TRBV3-1 (or the pseudogene TRBV3-2) and TRBJ2-7; weak D call: TRBD1 (5 bases). The CDR3 totals 14 residues. Germline CDR1 LGHDT, CDR2 YNNKEL (reference sequence). V lost 5 bases, J lost 7 bases, and 18 bases lay in between. CDR3 coding DNA: TGTGCCAGCAGCGCCCTAGGACACACTACGGAGCAGTACTTC. It codes for CASSALGHTTEQYF.